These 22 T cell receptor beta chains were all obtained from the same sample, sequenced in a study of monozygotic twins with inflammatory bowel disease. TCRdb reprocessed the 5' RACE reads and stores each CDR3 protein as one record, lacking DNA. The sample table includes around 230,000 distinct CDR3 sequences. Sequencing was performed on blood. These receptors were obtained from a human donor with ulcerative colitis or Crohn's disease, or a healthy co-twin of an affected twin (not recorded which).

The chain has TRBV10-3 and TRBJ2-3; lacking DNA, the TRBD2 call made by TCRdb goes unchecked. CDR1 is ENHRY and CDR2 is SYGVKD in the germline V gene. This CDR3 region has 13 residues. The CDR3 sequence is CAISSGDTDTHYF.

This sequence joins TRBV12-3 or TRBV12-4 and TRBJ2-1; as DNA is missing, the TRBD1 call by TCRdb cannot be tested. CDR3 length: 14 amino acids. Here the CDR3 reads CASSSWGASNEQFF.

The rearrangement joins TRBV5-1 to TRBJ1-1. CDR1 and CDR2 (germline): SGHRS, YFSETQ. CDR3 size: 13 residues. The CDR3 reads CASSRDRLTEAFF.

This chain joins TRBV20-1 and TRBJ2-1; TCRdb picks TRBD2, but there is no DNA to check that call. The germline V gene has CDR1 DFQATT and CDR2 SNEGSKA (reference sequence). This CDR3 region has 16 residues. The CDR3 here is CSAREGLAGGLNEQFF.

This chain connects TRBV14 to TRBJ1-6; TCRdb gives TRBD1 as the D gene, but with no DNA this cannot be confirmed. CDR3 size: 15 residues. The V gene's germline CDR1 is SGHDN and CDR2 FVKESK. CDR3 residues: CASSQDPTGNSPLHF.

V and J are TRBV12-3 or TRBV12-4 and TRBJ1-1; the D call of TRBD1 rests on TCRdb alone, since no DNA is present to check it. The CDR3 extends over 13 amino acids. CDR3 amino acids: CASRWGGNTEAFF.

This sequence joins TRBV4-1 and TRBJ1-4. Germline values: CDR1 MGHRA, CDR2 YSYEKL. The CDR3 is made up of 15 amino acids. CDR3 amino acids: CASSQGQATNEKLFF.

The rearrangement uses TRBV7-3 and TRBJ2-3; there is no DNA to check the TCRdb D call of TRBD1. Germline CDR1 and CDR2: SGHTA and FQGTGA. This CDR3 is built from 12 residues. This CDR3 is CASSSPGDTQYF. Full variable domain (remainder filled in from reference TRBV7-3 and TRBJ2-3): GAGVSQTPSNKVTEKGKYVELRCDPISGHTALYWYRQSLGQGPEFLIYFQGTGAADDSGLPNDRFFAVRPEGSVSTLKIQRTERGDSAVYLCASSSPGDTQYFGPGTRLTVL.

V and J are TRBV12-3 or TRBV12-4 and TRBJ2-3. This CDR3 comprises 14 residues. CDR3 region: CASSPRTSGGTQYF.

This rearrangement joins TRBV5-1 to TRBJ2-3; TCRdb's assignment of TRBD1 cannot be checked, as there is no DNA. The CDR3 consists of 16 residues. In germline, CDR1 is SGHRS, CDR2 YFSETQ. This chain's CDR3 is CASSARWAESTDTQYF.

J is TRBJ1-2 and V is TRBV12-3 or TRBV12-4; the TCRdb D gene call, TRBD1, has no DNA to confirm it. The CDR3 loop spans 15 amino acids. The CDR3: CASSLERSGAYGYTF.

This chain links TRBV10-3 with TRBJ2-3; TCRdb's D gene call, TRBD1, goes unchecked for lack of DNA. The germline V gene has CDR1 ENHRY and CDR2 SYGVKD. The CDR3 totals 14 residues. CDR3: CAISGSLGGDTQYF.

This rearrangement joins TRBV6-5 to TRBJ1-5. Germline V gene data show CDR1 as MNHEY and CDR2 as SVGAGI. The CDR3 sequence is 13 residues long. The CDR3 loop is CASRQGLNQPQHF.

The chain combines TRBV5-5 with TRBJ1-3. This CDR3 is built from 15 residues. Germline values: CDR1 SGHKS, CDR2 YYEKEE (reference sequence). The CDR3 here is CASSLRRDSGNTIYF.

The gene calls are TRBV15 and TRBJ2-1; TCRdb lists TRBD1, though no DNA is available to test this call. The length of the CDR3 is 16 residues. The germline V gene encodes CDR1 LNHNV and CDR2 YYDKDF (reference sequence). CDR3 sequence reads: CATSRERGSWYNEQFF.

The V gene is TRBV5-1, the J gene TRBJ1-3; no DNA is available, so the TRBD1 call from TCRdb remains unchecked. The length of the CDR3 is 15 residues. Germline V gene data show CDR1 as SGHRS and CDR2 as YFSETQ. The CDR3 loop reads CASSWLGEVRNTIYF.

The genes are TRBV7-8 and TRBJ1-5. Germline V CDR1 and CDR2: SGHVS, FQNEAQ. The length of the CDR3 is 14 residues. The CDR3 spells CASSLGAGNQPQHF.

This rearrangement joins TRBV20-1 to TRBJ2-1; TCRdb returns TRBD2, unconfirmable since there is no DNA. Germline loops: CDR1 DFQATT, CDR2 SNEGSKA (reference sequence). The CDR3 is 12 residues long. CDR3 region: CSASGIIGEQFF.

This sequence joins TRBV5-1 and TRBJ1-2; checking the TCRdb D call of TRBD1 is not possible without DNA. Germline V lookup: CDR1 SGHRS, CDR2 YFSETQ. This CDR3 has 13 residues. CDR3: CASRGQEKNGYTF.

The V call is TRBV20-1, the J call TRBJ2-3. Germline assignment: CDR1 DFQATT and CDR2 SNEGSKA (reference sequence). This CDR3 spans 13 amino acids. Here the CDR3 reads CSARAESTDTQYF.

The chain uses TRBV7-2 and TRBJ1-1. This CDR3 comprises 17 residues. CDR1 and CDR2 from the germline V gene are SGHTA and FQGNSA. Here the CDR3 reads CASSSRPLSQGPPEAFF. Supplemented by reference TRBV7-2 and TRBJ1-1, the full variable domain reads GAGVSQSPSNKVTEKGKDVELRCDPISGHTALYWYRQSLGQGLEFLIYFQGNSAPDKSGLPSDRFSAERTGGSVSTLTIQRTQQEDSAVYLCASSSRPLSQGPPEAFFGQGTRLTVV.

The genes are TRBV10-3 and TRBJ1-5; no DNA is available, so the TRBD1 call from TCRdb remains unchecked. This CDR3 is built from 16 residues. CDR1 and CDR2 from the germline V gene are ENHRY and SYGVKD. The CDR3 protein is CAIKEEGALGNQPQHF.